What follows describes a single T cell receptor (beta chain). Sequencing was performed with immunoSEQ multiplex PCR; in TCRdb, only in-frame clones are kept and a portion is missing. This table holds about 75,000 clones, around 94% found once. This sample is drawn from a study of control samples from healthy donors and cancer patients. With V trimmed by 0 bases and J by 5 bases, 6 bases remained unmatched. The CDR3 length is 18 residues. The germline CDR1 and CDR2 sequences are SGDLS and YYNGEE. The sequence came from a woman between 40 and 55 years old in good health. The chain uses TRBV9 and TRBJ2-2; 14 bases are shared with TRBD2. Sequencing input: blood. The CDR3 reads CASSVGTSGRRQTGELFF. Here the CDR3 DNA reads TGTGCCAGCAGCGTAGGGACTAGCGGGAGGCGCCAAACCGGGGAGCTGTTTTTT.